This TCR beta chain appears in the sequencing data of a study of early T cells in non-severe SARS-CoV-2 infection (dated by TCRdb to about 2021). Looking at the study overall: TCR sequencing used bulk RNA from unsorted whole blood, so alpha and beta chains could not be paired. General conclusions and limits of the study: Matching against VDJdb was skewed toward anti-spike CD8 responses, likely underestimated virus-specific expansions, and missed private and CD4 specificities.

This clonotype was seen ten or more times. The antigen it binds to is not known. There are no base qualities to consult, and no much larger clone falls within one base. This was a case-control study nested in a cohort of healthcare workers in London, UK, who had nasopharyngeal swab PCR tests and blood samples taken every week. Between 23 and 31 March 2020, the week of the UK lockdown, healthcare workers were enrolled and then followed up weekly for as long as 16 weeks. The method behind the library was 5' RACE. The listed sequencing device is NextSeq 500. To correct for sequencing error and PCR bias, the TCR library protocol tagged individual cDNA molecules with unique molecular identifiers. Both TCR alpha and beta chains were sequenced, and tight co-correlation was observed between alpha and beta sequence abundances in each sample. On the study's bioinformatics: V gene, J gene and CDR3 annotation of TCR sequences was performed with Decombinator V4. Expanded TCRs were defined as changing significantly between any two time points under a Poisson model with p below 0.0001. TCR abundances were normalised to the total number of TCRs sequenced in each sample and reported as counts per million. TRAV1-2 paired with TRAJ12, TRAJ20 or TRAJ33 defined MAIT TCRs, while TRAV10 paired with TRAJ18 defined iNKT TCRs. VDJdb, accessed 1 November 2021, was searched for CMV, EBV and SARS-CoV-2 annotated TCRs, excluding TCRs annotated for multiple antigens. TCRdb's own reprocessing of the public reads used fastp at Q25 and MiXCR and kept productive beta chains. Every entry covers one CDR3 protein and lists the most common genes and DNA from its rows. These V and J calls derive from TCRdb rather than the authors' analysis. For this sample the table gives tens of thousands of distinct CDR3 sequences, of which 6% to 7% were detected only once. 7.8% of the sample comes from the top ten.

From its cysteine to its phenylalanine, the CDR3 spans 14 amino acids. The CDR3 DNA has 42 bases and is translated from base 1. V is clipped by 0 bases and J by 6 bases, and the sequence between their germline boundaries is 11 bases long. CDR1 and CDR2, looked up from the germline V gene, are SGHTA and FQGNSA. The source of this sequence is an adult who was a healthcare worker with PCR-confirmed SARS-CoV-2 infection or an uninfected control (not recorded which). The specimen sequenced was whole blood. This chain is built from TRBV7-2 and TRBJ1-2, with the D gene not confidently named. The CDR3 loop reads CASSLAREEHGYTF. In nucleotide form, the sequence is TGTGCCAGCAGCTTAGCGCGAGAGGAACATGGCTACACCTTC.